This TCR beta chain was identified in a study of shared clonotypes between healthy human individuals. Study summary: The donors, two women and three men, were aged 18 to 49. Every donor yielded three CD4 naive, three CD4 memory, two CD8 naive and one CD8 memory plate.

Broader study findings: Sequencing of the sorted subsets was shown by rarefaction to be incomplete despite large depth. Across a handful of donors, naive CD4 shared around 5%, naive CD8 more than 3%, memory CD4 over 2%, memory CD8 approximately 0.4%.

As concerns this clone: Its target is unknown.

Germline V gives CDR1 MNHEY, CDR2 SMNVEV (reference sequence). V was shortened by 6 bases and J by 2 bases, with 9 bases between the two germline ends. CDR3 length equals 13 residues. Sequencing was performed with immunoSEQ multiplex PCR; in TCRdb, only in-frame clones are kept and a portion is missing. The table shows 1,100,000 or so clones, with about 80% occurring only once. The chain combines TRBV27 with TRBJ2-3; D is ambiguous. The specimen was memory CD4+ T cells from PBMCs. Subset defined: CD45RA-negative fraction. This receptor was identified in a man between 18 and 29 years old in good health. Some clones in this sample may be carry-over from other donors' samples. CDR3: CASRNFATDTQYF. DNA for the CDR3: TGTGCCAGCAGGAATTTTGCCACAGATACGCAGTATTTT.